This T cell receptor beta chain originates from a study of read filtering for tumor transcriptome and immune sequencing. This library used around 400 ng RNA and molecular barcoded adaptors spanning alpha/delta and beta/gamma chains. TCRdb fed the reads into MiXCR, producing one record per CDR3 protein. The sample contains approximately 58,000 distinct CDR3 sequences, 9% to 15% of which appear only once. Notes on the study in general: Correlation between methods rose after single-read clonotypes were removed. In IR-seq, single-read clonotypes were roughly 80% of clonotypes but 3% to 3.5% of reads.

The germline V gene has CDR1 MNHNY and CDR2 SVGAGI (reference sequence). CDR3 size: 13 residues. Trimming removed 2 bases from V and 7 bases from J, with 8 bases in between. This clonotype was recorded at least ten times. The antigen is not known. The sequence was collected from a donor at least 40 years old with multiple myeloma. Sequenced input: a population of CD138-negative cells sorted from bone marrow. The genes are TRBV6-6 and TRBJ2-2; D possibly corresponds to TRBD2 (6 bases). Here the CDR3 reads CASSYEEGGELFF. The DNA for the CDR3 is TGTGCCAGCAGTTACGAGGAGGGCGGGGAGCTGTTTTTT.